The 5 T cell receptor beta chains below were found in one sample sequenced in a study of cytomegalovirus exposure and HLA in healthy donors. Researchers ran the PCR with 60 Vbeta and 13 Jbeta primers. The assay was immunoSEQ multiplex PCR, and TCRdb's table has in-frame clones only and misses some. The sample consists of some 120,000 clones, roughly two thirds of them appearing once. Sequencing input: PBMCs. The receptor set was obtained from a man in his thirties or forties in good health and CMV-seropositive.

The CDR3 loop reads CASSPQTGTGLYNEQFF. In nucleotides, the CDR3 is TGTGCCAGCAGCCCCCAAACGGGGACAGGGCTTTACAATGAGCAGTTCTTC. J is TRBJ2-1 and V is TRBV7-2; 9 positions agree with TRBD1. This CDR3 spans 17 amino acids. V lost 5 bases and J lost 4; bases outside the gene matches: 12. The germline V gene has CDR1 SGHTA and CDR2 FQGNSA. The full variable domain, with the rest looked up from reference TRBV7-2 and TRBJ2-1, is GAGVSQSPSNKVTEKGKDVELRCDPISGHTALYWYRQSLGQGLEFLIYFQGNSAPDKSGLPSDRFSAERTGGSVSTLTIQRTQQEDSAVYLCASSPQTGTGLYNEQFFGPGTRLTVL.

The CDR3 nucleotides are TGTGCCAGCTCACCAACACAGGGGGCGAATGAGCAGTTCTTC. Translating it yields CASSPTQGANEQFF. This chain connects TRBV18 to TRBJ2-1, with 9 bases identical to TRBD1. This CDR3 region has 14 residues. Germline V gives CDR1 KGHSH, CDR2 LQKENI. The junction had 3 bases not matched to a gene; V was cut back by 2 bases and J by 7 bases.

The genes are TRBV6-5 and TRBJ2-7; D possibly corresponds to TRBD1 (5 bases). Per germline, CDR1 MNHEY and CDR2 SVGAGI. The V and J ends lost 2 bases and 4 bases respectively, with 9 bases between them. CDR3 length: 13 residues. DNA for the CDR3: TGTGCCAGCAGTTACAACAGGAATTACGAGCAGTACTTC. Protein: CASSYNRNYEQYF.

The chain employs TRBV28 and TRBJ1-2; the D is unclear. The V end was cut by 2 bases, the J end by 13 bases, with 14 bases between. The CDR3 extends over 12 amino acids. Looked up from germline, CDR1 is MDHEN and CDR2 is SYDVKM. The CDR3 DNA sequence: TGTGCCAGCAGTTTAATTTTTATAGATTTCACCTTC. Translation: CASSLIFIDFTF.

The V and J genes are TRBV4-3 and TRBJ1-5; 7 positions agree with TRBD1. Per germline, CDR1 LGHNA and CDR2 YSLEER. This CDR3 region has 16 residues. V gave up 0 bases and J gave up 6 bases; unmatched junction bases: 8. CDR3 loop: CASSQDFLGGGQPQHF. The CDR3 nucleotides read TGCGCCAGCAGCCAAGATTTTTTAGGGGGCGGTCAGCCCCAGCATTTT.